This note documents a single TCR beta chain sequence. Its cognate antigen is unknown. This record belongs to a study of blood T cells in healthy people across ages. This CDR3 is 15 amino acids long. From germline, CDR1 is DFQATT and CDR2 SNEGSKA (reference sequence). Trimming at V came to 6 bases and at J to 5 bases, leaving 14 bases not matched to a gene. With a J-beta primer mix and a sample-barcoded 5' primer, a second PCR ran 7 to 11 cycles. At least 2.5 million CDR3-containing paired-end reads were obtained per sample. From the 5' RACE reads, TCRdb called clonotypes with MiXCR, one entry per CDR3 protein. The data show almost 550,000 distinct CDR3 sequences, 24% seen once. Study-wide results and limits: Because sorting was not performed, PBMCs prevented conclusive naive versus antigen-experienced comparison.

The data also belong to a second study, concerning T cells of mothers and their children. Per that study: Whether related or unrelated, pairs show similar shaping of TCR recombination output by thymic selection.

This clonotype was obtained from a boy younger than 18 in good health. This chain links TRBV20-1 with TRBJ2-7, with TRBD1 identical over 9 bases. Sequenced input: blood. The CDR3 DNA reads as TGCAGTGCCCGATCCGGGACAGGGTATTTCCACGAGCAGTACTTC. Its protein product is CSARSGTGYFHEQYF.